Listed below are T cell receptor beta chains from one sample, sequenced in a study of early T cells in non-severe SARS-CoV-2 infection. Using its own MiXCR run on the 5' RACE reads, TCRdb lists one record per CDR3 protein. The sample includes roughly 56,000 distinct CDR3 sequences, about 16% of them seen just once. The material sequenced was whole blood, taken at baseline. Every receptor here comes from an adult who was a healthcare worker with PCR-confirmed SARS-CoV-2 infection or an uninfected control (not recorded which). Each CDR3 is given without its conserved first and last residue.

J | V | CDR3
TRBJ1-5 | TRBV20-1 | SASDSTYSNQPQH
TRBJ2-7 | TRBV6-9 | ASTPGGGSYEQY
TRBJ2-4 | TRBV5-1 | ASSWGLAKNIQY
TRBJ2-1 | TRBV7-2 | ASSFIGWLNEQF
TRBJ2-5 | TRBV11-2 | ASSFLEETQY
TRBJ2-1 | TRBV10-2 | ASSDQRTSYNEQF
TRBJ2-5 | TRBV20-1 | SARDFSGLAGEETQY
TRBJ2-7 | TRBV5-5 | ASSLAWGSYEQY
TRBJ2-5 | TRBV5-1 | ASSLNQETQY
TRBJ2-7 | TRBV7-8 | ASSMGGRNYEQY
TRBJ2-1 | TRBV6-1 | ASLRRAYNEQF
TRBJ2-7 | TRBV12-3/TRBV12-4 | ASSLVGGAYEQY
TRBJ2-2 | TRBV5-8 | AGTKGQKNTGELF
TRBJ1-2 | TRBV19 | ASSISHDYGYT
TRBJ2-6 | TRBV7-3 | ASRQGAGANVLT
TRBJ2-1 | TRBV7-8 | ASSLDSPYNEQF
TRBJ2-5 | TRBV11-3 | ASSLPRGQAYQETQY
TRBJ2-7 | TRBV11-3 | ASSSGLQGGEQY
TRBJ2-3 | TRBV5-1 | ASSRQVDTQY
TRBJ2-7 | TRBV28 | ASIPWGENEQY
TRBJ1-1 | TRBV12-3/TRBV12-4 | ASSPWGANTEAF
TRBJ1-3 | TRBV19 | ASSIQQGPAGNTIY
TRBJ2-1 | TRBV12-3/TRBV12-4 | ANRASGRNEQF
TRBJ1-5 | TRBV5-5 | ASSLAPRGTVSNQPQH
TRBJ2-7 | TRBV29-1 | SVEDNSYEQY
TRBJ2-1 | TRBV6-2/TRBV6-3 | ASSGGSNEQF
TRBJ2-3 | TRBV7-9 | ASSLSLRADTQY
TRBJ2-1 | TRBV7-9 | ASSQGAANEQF
TRBJ2-2 | TRBV12-3/TRBV12-4 | ASSQTGTGELF
TRBJ2-1 | TRBV6-2/TRBV6-3 | ASRQPSGDYNEQF
TRBJ1-2 | TRBV3-1 | ASSLYENYGYT
TRBJ1-1 | TRBV6-6 | ASSLQGKNTEAF
TRBJ2-3 | TRBV9 | ASSVGSLVPPSTDTQY
TRBJ1-1 | TRBV29-1 | SVVRDLNTEAF
TRBJ2-1 | TRBV20-1 | SARDPQGHSNEQF
TRBJ2-3 | TRBV2 | ASSLRASSTDTQY
TRBJ2-7 | TRBV5-1 | ASSMPGADEQY
TRBJ2-7 | TRBV20-1 | SASDPGLGEQY
TRBJ2-7 | TRBV11-1 | ASSFRPGMNEQY
TRBJ2-3 | TRBV5-1 | ASSLEGLDTDTQY
TRBJ2-7 | TRBV29-1 | SVEGQSSYEQY
TRBJ2-3 | TRBV14 | ASSQWQGGDTQY
TRBJ2-7 | TRBV29-1 | SGGQGNPYEQY
TRBJ2-3 | TRBV4-2 | ASSQDGFYTDTQY
TRBJ1-1 | TRBV20-1 | SARAGAGMNTEAF
TRBJ2-2 | TRBV11-3 | ASSPGHSTGELF
TRBJ2-7 | TRBV20-1 | SAPGQGDYEQY